The 27 T cell receptor beta chains reported below all come from one sample, sequenced in a study of shared clonotypes between healthy human individuals (dated by TCRdb to 2019 to 2021). CD8 naive samples consisted of CD45RO-negative cells that were positively selected for CCR7, yielding a CD45RA+CCR7+ population without TemRA cells. Receptor libraries were prepared by the immunoSEQ multiplex PCR assay. TCRdb's version of the immuneACCESS table is confined to in-frame rearrangements and falls short of the full clone set. An unresolved V gene accounts for under half of the shortfall where checked; the remainder is of unknown origin. Counted in this sample were about 2 million clones; just under 95% of them appeared once. Roughly 1% of the sample belongs to the ten largest clones. Sequencing was performed on naive CD8+ T cells sorted from blood. What this sample's cell subset or site label stands for: CD45RA+CCR7+. Receptors originate from a man aged 18-30 years in good health.

The chain couples TRBV7-6 to TRBJ2-2; TRBD2 matches 14 bases. V lost 5 bases to trimming and J lost 10 bases; unmatched junction nucleotides: 6. The CDR3 has 15 residues. Germline assignment: CDR1 SGHVS and CDR2 FNYEAQ. This CDR3 reads CASSRGLAGGAELFF. CDR3 coding DNA: TGTGCCAGCAGCCGCGGACTAGCGGGAGGAGCGGAGCTGTTTTTT. The whole variable domain, remainder taken from reference TRBV7-6 and TRBJ2-2, is GAGVSQSPRYKVTKRGQDVALRCDPISGHVSLYWYRQALGQGPEFLTYFNYEAQQDKSGLPNDRFSAERPEGSISTLTIQRTEQRDSAMYRCASSRGLAGGAELFFGEGSRLTVL.

The rearrangement uses TRBV11-2 and TRBJ2-3; D gene uncertain. Germline CDR1 is SGHAT and CDR2 is FQNNGV. Trimming took off 2 bases at V and 2 bases at J, with 14 bases between the two ends. The CDR3 covers 16 residues. CDR3 in amino acids: CASSLFEGQTTDTQYF. The CDR3 DNA is TGTGCCAGCAGCTTATTCGAAGGGCAGACCACAGATACGCAGTATTTT.

The chain uses TRBV9 and TRBJ1-1, with D perhaps TRBD1 (6 bases). Looked up from germline, CDR1 is SGDLS and CDR2 is YYNGEE. The CDR3 covers 16 residues. V lost 4 bases and J lost 4, with 20 bases in between. CDR3: CASSPRGWGARTEAFF. The CDR3 nucleotides read TGTGCCAGCAGCCCTAGAGGTTGGGGGGCGCGCACTGAAGCTTTCTTT.

This clone has only one observation. The rearrangement links TRBV6-1 to TRBJ2-6; 9 bases are a match to TRBD1. CDR1 and CDR2 from the germline V gene are MNHNS and SASEGT. Trimming took 2 bases from V and 4 from J; bases not matched to a gene: 6. The CDR3 runs to 17 residues. The CDR3 sequence: CASSEPGQGRGANVLTF. The CDR3 DNA reads as TGTGCCAGCAGTGAACCGGGACAGGGTAGAGGGGCCAACGTCCTGACTTTC.

Worth noting for this clone: Other nucleotide sequences in the sample specify the same CDR3. The chain uses TRBV5-4 and TRBJ1-2; TRBD1 agrees at 10 bases. This CDR3 has 14 amino acids. Germline CDR1 SGHNT, CDR2 YYREEE (reference sequence). V shed 4 bases, J shed 4 bases, and the junction held 4 bases outside the gene matches. In nucleotides, the CDR3 is TGTGCCAGCAGCCCGGACAGGGGGAGCTATGGCTACACCTTC. It codes for CASSPDRGSYGYTF.

J is TRBJ2-5 and V is TRBV13; 15 nucleotides agree with TRBD2. Germline V CDR1 and CDR2: PRHDT, FYEKMQ (reference sequence). The CDR3 sequence is 16 residues long. J was trimmed by 5 bases and V by 3 bases; bases with no gene match: 4. The CDR3 spells CASSFGTSGRRETQYF. DNA for the CDR3: TGTGCCAGCAGCTTCGGGACTAGCGGGAGGAGGGAGACCCAGTACTTC.

The V call is TRBV13, the J call TRBJ2-2; possibly TRBD1 for D (5 bases). The CDR3 spans 19 residues. The V gene lost 0 bases and the J gene lost 0 bases, with 17 bases spanning the gap. CDR1 and CDR2 (germline): PRHDT, FYEKMQ (reference sequence). CDR3 sequence: CASSLGLIGAAPNTGELFF. CDR3 DNA sequence: TGTGCCAGCAGCTTAGGCCTAATTGGGGCGGCCCCGAACACCGGGGAGCTGTTTTTT.

The V call is TRBV7-9, the J call TRBJ2-5; 13 nucleotides align to TRBD2. There are 16 residues in the CDR3. From germline, CDR1 is SEHNR and CDR2 FQNEAQ (reference sequence). With 4 bases clipped from V and 4 bases from J, the junction kept 6 bases outside the gene matches. The CDR3 protein is CASSSPGLAGRETQYF. CDR3 nucleotide sequence: TGTGCCAGCAGCTCGCCGGGACTAGCGGGAAGAGAGACCCAGTACTTC. Together with reference TRBV7-9 and TRBJ2-5, the CDR3 gives the full variable domain: DTGVSQNPRHKITKRGQNVTFRCDPISEHNRLYWYRQTLGQGPEFLTYFQNEAQLEKSRLLSDRFSAERPKGSFSTLEIQRTEQGDSAMYLCASSSPGLAGRETQYFGPGTRLLVL.

Here the CDR3 reads CASSADGSKGYTF. CDR3 coding DNA: TGTGCCAGCAGCGCCGACGGCTCCAAGGGCTACACCTTC. The J gene is TRBJ1-2, the V gene TRBV7-9; D gene uncertain. Germline values: CDR1 SEHNR, CDR2 FQNEAQ (reference sequence). There are 13 residues in the CDR3. Trimming took off 5 bases at V and 8 bases at J, with 15 bases between the two ends.

The V gene is TRBV27, the J gene TRBJ2-1; D perhaps matches TRBD2 (6 bases). There are 14 residues in the CDR3. Trimming pared 5 bases from V and 0 bases from J, leaving 8 bases between. Germline V gene data show CDR1 as MNHEY and CDR2 as SMNVEV (reference sequence). The CDR3 loop reads CASSATSSYNEQFF. The CDR3 DNA sequence: TGTGCCAGCAGTGCGACTAGCTCCTACAATGAGCAGTTCTTC.

V and J are TRBV19 and TRBJ2-3; D perhaps matches TRBD1 (6 bases). The length of the CDR3 is 15 residues. Trimming took off 6 bases at V and 0 bases at J, with 13 bases between the two ends. Per germline, CDR1 LNHDA and CDR2 SQIVND (reference sequence). Here the CDR3 DNA reads TGTGCCAGTAGAATCCGGGACACGAGCACAGATACGCAGTATTTT. It encodes CASRIRDTSTDTQYF.

The chain is built from TRBV6-5 and TRBJ2-3, with 8 bases matching TRBD2. Trimming at V came to 6 bases and at J to 2 bases, leaving 4 bases not matched to a gene. This CDR3 contains 14 residues. CDR1 is MNHEY, CDR2 SVGAGI, per germline. For the CDR3, the DNA is TGTGCCAGCAGGGAACTAGCGGCCACAGATACGCAGTATTTT. Translating gives CASRELAATDTQYF.

The V gene is TRBV7-9, the J gene TRBJ2-5; weak D call: TRBD2 (6 bases). Germline V gene lookup returns CDR1 SEHNR and CDR2 FQNEAQ (reference sequence). The CDR3 sequence is 14 residues long. The V end lost 5 bases, the J end lost 1 base, and 11 bases lay between the germline ends. This chain's CDR3 is CASSHAGFQETQYF. As DNA, the CDR3 is TGTGCCAGCAGCCACGCGGGATTCCAAGAGACCCAGTACTTC.

CDR3 amino acids: CASSPGTALQETQYF. The CDR3 DNA reads as TGTGCCAGCAGCCCCGGGACAGCATTACAAGAGACCCAGTACTTC. The chain employs TRBV27 and TRBJ2-5; 7 nucleotides align to TRBD1. Germline V CDR1 and CDR2: MNHEY, SMNVEV (reference sequence). Trimming cost V 6 bases and J 2 bases; bases outside gene matches: 9. The CDR3 spans 15 residues.

The V gene is TRBV27, the J gene TRBJ1-2, with D perhaps TRBD1 (5 bases). Between the trimmed V and J ends, which lost 4 bases and 6 bases, there was a span of 24 bases. CDR3 length equals 17 residues. Germline V gene lookup returns CDR1 MNHEY and CDR2 SMNVEV (reference sequence). CDR3 loop: CASSSLGVAGIIDGYTF. The CDR3 DNA follows: TGTGCCAGCAGTTCCCTCGGCGTGGCAGGGATCATAGATGGCTACACCTTC.

As to this clone: Other DNA sequences in this specimen translate into the identical CDR3. The rearrangement links TRBV9 to TRBJ1-1, with a weak D call TRBD1 (5 bases). Germline lookup yields CDR1 SGDLS and CDR2 YYNGEE. The CDR3 loop spans 13 amino acids. V shed 3 bases and J shed 4 bases, with 10 bases lying between them. CDR3 in amino acids: CASSAGGGTEAFF. As DNA, the CDR3 is TGTGCCAGCAGCGCCGGGGGTGGCACTGAAGCTTTCTTT. Variable domain in full (rest from reference TRBV9 and TRBJ1-1): DSGVTQTPKHLITATGQRVTLRCSPRSGDLSVYWYQQSLDQGLQFLIQYYNGEERAKGNILERFSAQQFPDLHSELNLSSLELGDSALYFCASSAGGGTEAFFGQGTRLTVV.

This chain uses TRBV10-3 with TRBJ2-7; D unresolved. The germline V gene has CDR1 ENHRY and CDR2 SYGVKD. V was shortened by 2 bases and J by 2 bases, with 16 bases between the two germline ends. This CDR3 has 16 amino acids. CDR3 bases: TGTGCCATCAGTGAGGACGACGACGGTGGTCCCTACGAGCAGTACTTC. This encodes CAISEDDDGGPYEQYF.

This chain uses TRBV4-1 with TRBJ2-7; 8 bases line up with TRBD1. CDR3 length: 15 residues. Germline V lookup: CDR1 MGHRA, CDR2 YSYEKL. J gave up 0 bases and V 4 bases, and 5 bases lay outside the gene matches. The CDR3 protein is CASSLTQGGSYEQYF. The CDR3 nucleotides read TGCGCCAGCAGCCTCACACAGGGGGGCTCCTACGAGCAGTACTTC.

The V and J genes are TRBV4-1 and TRBJ2-2, with D unresolved. The CDR3 is made up of 14 amino acids. The germline CDR1 and CDR2 sequences are MGHRA and YSYEKL. V lost 4 bases and J 3 bases, leaving 9 bases between the germline ends. The CDR3 DNA reads TGCGCCAGCAGCCTCTTAAGAGACACCGGGGAGCTGTTTTTT. This encodes CASSLLRDTGELFF.

The rearrangement links TRBV5-6 to TRBJ2-1; 11 bases fit TRBD2. Germline lookup yields CDR1 SGHDT and CDR2 YYEEEE. V dropped 4 bases and J dropped 4; count of bases not matched to a gene: 7. The CDR3 covers 16 residues. CDR3 region: CASSPLTSGGYNEQFF. In nucleotides, the CDR3 is TGTGCCAGCAGCCCTTTAACTAGCGGGGGATACAATGAGCAGTTCTTC.

The J gene is TRBJ2-1, the V gene TRBV28; D perhaps matches TRBD2 (5 bases). Germline values: CDR1 MDHEN, CDR2 SYDVKM. The CDR3 runs to 15 residues. The V and J ends lost 7 bases and 3 bases respectively, with 16 bases between them. CDR3: CASTLSGSNYNEQFF. The DNA for the CDR3 is TGTGCCAGCACCCTATCGGGGAGCAACTACAATGAGCAGTTCTTC.

This sequence joins TRBV10-2 and TRBJ2-1; D is possibly TRBD2 (5 bases). The CDR3 spans 13 residues. Germline loops: CDR1 WSHSY, CDR2 SAAADI. Trimming pared 7 bases from V and 0 bases from J, leaving 7 bases between. CDR3 in amino acids: CASKAVSYNEQFF. In DNA form, the CDR3 reads TGCGCCAGCAAAGCGGTCTCCTACAATGAGCAGTTCTTC.

The chain links TRBV9 to TRBJ2-2; 9 positions match TRBD1. This CDR3 is built from 15 residues. Germline lookup yields CDR1 SGDLS and CDR2 YYNGEE. Unmatched junction bases numbered 6, after V lost 3 bases and J lost 6 bases. The CDR3 DNA reads as TGTGCCAGCAGCGGAACAGGGGGCTCGGCCGGGGAGCTGTTTTTT. This translates into CASSGTGGSAGELFF.

A single count supports this clone. V gene TRBV4-2 combines with J gene TRBJ2-7; 7 bases match TRBD1. J was trimmed by 2 bases and V by 5 bases; bases with no gene match: 9. CDR1 is LGHNA and CDR2 is YNFKEQ in the germline V gene. CDR3 length: 15 residues. This CDR3 reads CASSYDRDSPYEQYF. Written as DNA, the CDR3 is TGTGCCAGCAGCTACGACCGGGACAGCCCCTACGAGCAGTACTTC.

The chain couples TRBV19 to TRBJ2-2, with a weak D call TRBD2 (6 bases). Per the germline V gene, CDR1 is LNHDA and CDR2 is SQIVND (reference sequence). The CDR3 loop spans 15 amino acids. Trimming shortened V by 4 bases and J by 4 bases, and 13 bases separated the two germline ends. In DNA form, the CDR3 reads TGTGCCAGTAGTACCGGGACCGGGGGCACCGGGGAGCTGTTTTTT. Translation gives CASSTGTGGTGELFF.

This rearrangement joins TRBV2 to TRBJ2-7; weak D call: TRBD1 (6 bases). V gave up 8 bases and J gave up 0 bases, with 17 bases separating them. Germline V gives CDR1 SNHLY, CDR2 FYNNEI. The CDR3 sequence is 15 residues long. The DNA of the CDR3 is TGTGCCAGCCGTTGGAGCGAGGGACACTCCTACGAGCAGTACTTC. Residues: CASRWSEGHSYEQYF.

V gene TRBV19 combines with J gene TRBJ2-3; D remains ambiguous. The CDR3 length is 16 residues. Per the germline V gene, CDR1 is LNHDA and CDR2 is SQIVND (reference sequence). Between the trimmed V and J ends, which lost 5 bases and 3 bases, there was a span of 18 bases. The CDR3 spells CASSFFPLSMTDTQYF. CDR3 nucleotide sequence: TGTGCCAGTAGTTTTTTCCCCCTTAGCATGACAGATACGCAGTATTTT.